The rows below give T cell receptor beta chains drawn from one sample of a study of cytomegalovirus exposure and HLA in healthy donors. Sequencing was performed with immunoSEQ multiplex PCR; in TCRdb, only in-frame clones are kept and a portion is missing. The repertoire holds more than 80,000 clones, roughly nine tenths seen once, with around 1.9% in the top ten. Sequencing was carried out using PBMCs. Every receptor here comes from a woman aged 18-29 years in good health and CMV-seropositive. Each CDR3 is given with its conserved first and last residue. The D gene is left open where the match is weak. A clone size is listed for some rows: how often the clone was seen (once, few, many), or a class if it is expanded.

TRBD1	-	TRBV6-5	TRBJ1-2	CASSAGQPYGYTF	TGTGCCAGCAGTGCGGGACAGCCTTATGGCTACACCTTC
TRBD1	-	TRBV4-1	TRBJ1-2	CASRPPGTGGSYTF	TGCGCCAGCAGGCCCCCCGGGACAGGGGGCAGCTACACCTTC
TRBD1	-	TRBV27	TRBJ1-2	CASSGQGVYGYTF	TGTGCCAGCTCTGGGCAGGGGGTCTATGGCTACACCTTC
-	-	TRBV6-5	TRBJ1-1	CASSSAYSAGKTEAFF	TGTGCCAGCAGTTCCGCCTACTCCGCAGGTAAAACTGAAGCTTTCTTT
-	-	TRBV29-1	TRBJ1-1	CSVDTEAFF	TGCAGCGTTGACACTGAAGCCTTCTTT
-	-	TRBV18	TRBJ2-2	CASSRRQTNTGELFF	TGTGCCAGCTCACGCAGACAGACTAACACCGGGGAGCTGTTTTTT
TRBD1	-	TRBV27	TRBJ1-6	CASSPPQGARVYSPLHF	TGTGCCAGCAGTCCACCACAGGGGGCAAGGGTATATTCACCCCTCCACTTT
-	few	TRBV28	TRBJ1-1	CASSLRGLNTEAFF	TGTGCCAGCAGTTTAAGAGGCCTGAACACTGAAGCTTTCTTT
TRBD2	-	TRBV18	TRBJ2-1	CASSPSAGGRDEQFF	TGTGCCAGCTCACCGTCGGCGGGGGGCAGAGATGAGCAGTTCTTC
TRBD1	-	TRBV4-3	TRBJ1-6	CASSQGTGYNSPLHF	TGCGCCAGCAGCCAAGGGACAGGGTATAATTCACCCCTCCACTTT
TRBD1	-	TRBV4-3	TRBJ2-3	CASSQGPTGLTGTQYF	TGCGCCAGCAGCCAAGGGCCGACAGGGTTAACTGGTACGCAGTATTTT
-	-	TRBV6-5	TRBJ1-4	CASSYVLSEKLFF	TGTGCCAGCAGTTACGTCTTGAGTGAAAAACTGTTTTTT
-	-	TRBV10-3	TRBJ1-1	CAIQGNTEAFF	TGTGCCATCCAGGGGAACACTGAAGCTTTCTTT
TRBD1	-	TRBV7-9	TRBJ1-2	CASSLGQGHNYGYTF	TGTGCCAGCAGCTTAGGACAGGGCCATAACTATGGCTACACCTTC
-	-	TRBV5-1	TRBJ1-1	CASSDDGLMNTEAFF	TGCGCCAGCAGCGACGACGGGTTGATGAACACTGAAGCTTTCTTT
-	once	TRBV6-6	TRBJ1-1	CASSYSTGSTEAFF	TGTGCCAGCAGTTACTCTACCGGTTCCACTGAAGCTTTCTTT
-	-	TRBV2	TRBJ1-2	CASSEALMGQHYGYTF	TGTGCCAGCAGTGAAGCGCTTATGGGGCAGCACTATGGCTACACCTTC
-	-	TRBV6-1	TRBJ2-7	CASSKESGGSYEQYF	TGTGCCAGCAGTAAGGAGTCAGGGGGGTCCTACGAGCAGTACTTC
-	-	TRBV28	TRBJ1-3	CASSFRVSGNTIYF	TGTGCCAGCAGTTTTCGGGTTTCTGGAAACACCATATATTTT
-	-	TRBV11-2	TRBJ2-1	CASSLDQYEQFF	TGTGCCAGCAGCTTAGATCAGTATGAGCAGTTCTTC
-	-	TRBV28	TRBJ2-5	CASSLPGDEETQYF	TGTGCCAGCAGTTTACCAGGGGACGAAGAGACCCAGTACTTC
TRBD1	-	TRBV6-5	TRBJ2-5	CASSYAWDRKETQYF	TGTGCCAGCAGTTACGCTTGGGACAGGAAAGAGACCCAGTACTTC
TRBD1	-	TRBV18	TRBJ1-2	CASSAQGAQNGYTF	TGTGCCAGCTCAGCGCAGGGGGCGCAGAATGGCTACACCTTC
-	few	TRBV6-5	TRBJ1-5	CASRRDFNQPQHF	TGTGCCAGCAGGAGGGACTTCAATCAGCCCCAGCATTTT
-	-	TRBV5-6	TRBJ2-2	CASRWGQGLTGELFF	TGTGCCAGCAGATGGGGCCAGGGACTGACCGGGGAGCTGTTTTTT
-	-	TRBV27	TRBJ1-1	CASSSGMNTEAFF	TGTGCCAGCAGTTCCGGGATGAACACTGAAGCTTTCTTT
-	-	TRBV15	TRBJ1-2	CATSRGGLEANYGYTF	TGTGCCACCAGCAGAGGAGGGCTCGAAGCTAACTATGGCTACACCTTC
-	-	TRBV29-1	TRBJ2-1	CSVEQRYEQFF	TGCAGCGTTGAACAGAGGTATGAGCAGTTCTTC
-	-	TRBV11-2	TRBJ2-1	CASSLETDRPPNNEQFF	TGTGCCAGCAGCTTAGAAACCGACAGGCCACCAAACAATGAGCAGTTCTTC